Presented here are 11 T cell receptor beta chains from one specimen sequenced in a study of blood T cell repertoires in COVID-19. Using immunoSEQ multiplex PCR, the repertoire was profiled, and TCRdb retains in-frame clones only, with some absent. The table lists some 300,000 clones, roughly 86% of them singletons. The sequenced sample consisted of PBMCs or T cells enriched from blood (not recorded which). The receptors shown here come from a woman in her twenties or thirties who had recovered from COVID-19.

V is TRBV10-3 and J is TRBJ2-2; 8 bases fit TRBD2. Trimming took 0 bases from V and 5 from J; bases not matched to a gene: 8. The CDR3 has 17 residues. The germline gives CDR1 ENHRY, CDR2 SYGVKD. DNA for the CDR3: TGTGCCATCAGTGAGTCCGGCAGCGGGAGACGTACCGGGGAGCTGTTTTTT. Protein sequence: CAISESGSGRRTGELFF.

The chain carries TRBV5-5 and TRBJ2-7; 10 bases match TRBD2. Germline V gene data show CDR1 as SGHKS and CDR2 as YYEKEE (reference sequence). This CDR3 is built from 17 residues. The trim removed 4 bases at V and 2 bases at J, leaving 12 bases unmatched. The CDR3 loop reads CASSLNRLLAGTYEQYF. CDR3 DNA: TGTGCCAGCAGCCTGAACCGATTACTAGCGGGGACCTACGAGCAGTACTTC.

This chain joins TRBV14 and TRBJ1-4, with a tentative D call TRBD1 (6 bases). The CDR3 sequence is 16 residues long. Trimming pared 3 bases from V and 8 bases from J, leaving 19 bases between. The V gene's germline CDR1 is SGHDN and CDR2 FVKESK. The CDR3 reads CASSHPRQAMGEKLFF. CDR3 coding DNA: TGTGCCAGCAGCCATCCTAGACAGGCGATGGGGGAAAAACTGTTTTTT.

The chain employs TRBV28 and TRBJ2-1; TRBD2 matches 9 bases. Losses at the gene ends were 7 bases for V and 7 bases for J; bases not matched to a gene: 11. CDR1 is MDHEN and CDR2 is SYDVKM in the germline V gene. This CDR3 spans 15 amino acids. CDR3 sequence (DNA): TGTGCCAGCACGCCAGCTAGCGGGGTCCAAAATGAGCAGTTCTTC. This sequence encodes CASTPASGVQNEQFF.

This sequence joins TRBV19 and TRBJ1-2, with a weak D call TRBD1 (5 bases). The CDR3 extends over 16 amino acids. CDR1 and CDR2 from the germline V gene are LNHDA and SQIVND (reference sequence). Between the trimmed V and J ends, which lost 6 bases and 0 bases, there was a span of 17 bases. CDR3 amino acids: CASSLIKRTSNYGYTF. The CDR3 DNA follows: TGTGCCAGTAGCCTTATTAAACGGACATCTAACTATGGCTACACCTTC.

The chain links TRBV15 to TRBJ2-5; 9 bases map to TRBD2. J lost 6 bases, V lost 5 bases, and 13 bases had no gene match. CDR3 length equals 16 residues. The germline V gene encodes CDR1 LNHNV and CDR2 YYDKDF (reference sequence). The CDR3 DNA reads as TGTGCCACCAGCCCCCCAAGGGGACTAGCTCCTCAGACCCAGTACTTC. It is translated as CATSPPRGLAPQTQYF. The full variable domain, in which reference TRBV15 and TRBJ2-5 provide the parts outside the CDR3, is DAMVIQNPRYQVTQFGKPVTLSCSQTLNHNVMYWYQQKSSQAPKLLFHYYDKDFNNEADTPDNFQSRRPNTSFCFLDIRSPGLGDTAMYLCATSPPRGLAPQTQYFGPGTRLLVL.

As for this clone: Other DNA sequences in this specimen translate into the identical CDR3. This sequence joins TRBV29-1 and TRBJ1-1, with 7 bases matching TRBD1. With V trimmed by 6 bases and J by 1 base, 5 bases remained unmatched. The V gene's germline CDR1 is SQVTM and CDR2 ANQGSEA. The CDR3 consists of 13 residues. The CDR3 nucleotides read TGCAGCGTCGAGGGACAGCCGAACACTGAAGCTTTCTTT. This codes for CSVEGQPNTEAFF.

This clone was recorded only once. The chain links TRBV7-9 to TRBJ1-1, with 9 nucleotides matching TRBD1. Germline V gene lookup returns CDR1 SEHNR and CDR2 FQNEAQ (reference sequence). The junction had 10 bases not matched to a gene; V was cut back by 4 bases and J by 4 bases. CDR3 length equals 16 residues. The CDR3 loop reads CASSSTLGQGSTEAFF. The CDR3 DNA follows: TGTGCCAGCAGCTCAACACTCGGACAGGGGAGCACTGAAGCTTTCTTT.

This clone has just one count. This chain joins TRBV5-1 and TRBJ2-7; TRBD2 agrees at 8 bases. The V and J ends lost 4 bases and 2 bases, in that order; junction bases with no gene match: 17. Germline loops: CDR1 SGHRS, CDR2 YFSETQ. The CDR3 totals 18 residues. DNA of the CDR3: TGCGCCAGCAGCGCACCTAATTTCCCGGGACTAGAGGCCTACGAGCAGTACTTC. This sequence encodes CASSAPNFPGLEAYEQYF.

The V gene is TRBV29-1, the J gene TRBJ2-1; TRBD2 aligns across 10 bases. Germline-derived CDR1 and CDR2 are SQVTM and ANQGSEA. The CDR3 spans 14 residues. Unmatched junction bases numbered 8, after V lost 8 bases and J lost 4 bases. The CDR3 DNA reads TGCAGCCACACCCTAGCGGGGGTATACAATGAGCAGTTCTTC. As protein: CSHTLAGVYNEQFF.

The chain carries TRBV10-2 and TRBJ2-5; TRBD2 matches at 13 bases. Germline trimming cut 2 bases from V and 3 bases from J; bases unmatched to any gene: 15. CDR3 length equals 20 residues. Germline CDR1 is WSHSY and CDR2 is SAAADI. The CDR3 region has the DNA TGCGCCAGCAGTGAGATCCGGAGTGAGTGGACTAGCGGGAGTAAAGAGACCCAGTACTTC. It specifies CASSEIRSEWTSGSKETQYF.